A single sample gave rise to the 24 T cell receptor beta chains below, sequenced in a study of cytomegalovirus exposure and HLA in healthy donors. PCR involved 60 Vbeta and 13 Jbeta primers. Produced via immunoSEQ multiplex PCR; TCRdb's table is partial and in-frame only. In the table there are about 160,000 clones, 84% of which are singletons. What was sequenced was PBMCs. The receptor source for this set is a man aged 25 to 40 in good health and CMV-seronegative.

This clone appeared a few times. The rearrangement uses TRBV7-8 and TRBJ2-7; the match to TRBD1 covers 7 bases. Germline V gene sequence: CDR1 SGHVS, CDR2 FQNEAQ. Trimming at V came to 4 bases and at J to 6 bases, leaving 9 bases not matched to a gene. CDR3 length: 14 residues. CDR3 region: CASSSTTGKGEQYF. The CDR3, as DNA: TGTGCCAGCAGCTCCACGACAGGGAAAGGCGAGCAGTACTTC.

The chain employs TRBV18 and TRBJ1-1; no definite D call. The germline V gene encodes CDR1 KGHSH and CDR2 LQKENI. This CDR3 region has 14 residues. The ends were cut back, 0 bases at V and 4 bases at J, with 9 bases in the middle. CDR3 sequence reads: CASSPPSLGTEAFF. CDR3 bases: TGTGCCAGCTCACCACCCAGTCTAGGCACTGAAGCTTTCTTT.

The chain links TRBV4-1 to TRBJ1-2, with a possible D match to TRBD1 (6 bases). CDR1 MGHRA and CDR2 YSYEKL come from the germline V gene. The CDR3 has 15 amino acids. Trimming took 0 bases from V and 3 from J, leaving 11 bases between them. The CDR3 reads CASSQDGQFHYGYTF. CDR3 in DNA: TGCGCCAGCAGCCAAGATGGACAGTTTCACTATGGCTACACCTTC.

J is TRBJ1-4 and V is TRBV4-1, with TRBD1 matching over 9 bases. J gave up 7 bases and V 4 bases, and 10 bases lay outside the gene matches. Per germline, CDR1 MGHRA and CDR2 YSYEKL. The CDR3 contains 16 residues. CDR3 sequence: CASSLNQGQGGEKLFF. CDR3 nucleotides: TGCGCCAGCAGCCTCAACCAGGGACAGGGTGGTGAAAAACTGTTTTTT.

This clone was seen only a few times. CDR3 loop: CASSPVFGQGFIWQFF. The CDR3 DNA reads as TGTGCCAGCAGCCCCGTTTTTGGACAGGGGTTCATTTGGCAGTTCTTC. This chain uses TRBV2 with TRBJ2-1; 9 bases line up with TRBD1. The V and J ends lost 6 bases and 12 bases, in that order; junction bases with no gene match: 18. Germline CDR1 and CDR2: SNHLY and FYNNEI. The CDR3 is made up of 16 amino acids.

Written as DNA, the CDR3 is TGTGCCAGCAGCTCCGCGCAGGGCTCTGGAAACACCATATATTTT. As protein: CASSSAQGSGNTIYF. This chain connects TRBV6-1 to TRBJ1-3; the D gene is possibly TRBD1 (5 bases). The CDR3 contains 15 residues. The ends were cut back, 6 bases at V and 0 bases at J, with 12 bases in the middle. Germline CDR1 and CDR2: MNHNS and SASEGT.

The CDR3 loop is CASSGTGGRSPLHF. For the CDR3, the DNA is TGTGCCAGTAGCGGGACAGGGGGCCGATCACCCCTCCACTTT. This chain uses TRBV19 with TRBJ1-6; 12 bases map to TRBD1. Per germline, CDR1 LNHDA and CDR2 SQIVND (reference sequence). V was pared by 6 bases and J by 10 bases, with 4 bases of the junction left unmatched. This CDR3 comprises 14 residues.

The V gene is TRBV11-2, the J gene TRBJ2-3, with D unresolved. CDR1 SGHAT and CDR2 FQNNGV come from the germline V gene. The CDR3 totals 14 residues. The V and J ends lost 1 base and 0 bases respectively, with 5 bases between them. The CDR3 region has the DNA TGTGCCAGCAGCTTAGCCGGGAGCACAGATACGCAGTATTTT. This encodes CASSLAGSTDTQYF.

The CDR3 loop reads CASSLSSGYTGELFF. In DNA form, the CDR3 reads TGTGCCAGCAGCTTAAGTTCAGGGTACACCGGGGAGCTGTTTTTT. This chain connects TRBV11-3 to TRBJ2-2; weak D call: TRBD1 (5 bases). Trimming took 2 bases from V and 3 from J, leaving 10 bases between them. CDR3 length: 15 residues. Germline lookup yields CDR1 SGHNT and CDR2 YENEEA.

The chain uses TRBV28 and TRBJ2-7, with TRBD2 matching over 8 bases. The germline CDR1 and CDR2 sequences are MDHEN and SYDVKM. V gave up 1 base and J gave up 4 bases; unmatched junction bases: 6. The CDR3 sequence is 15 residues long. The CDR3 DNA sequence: TGTGCCAGCAGTTTATCTGGTAGCGGGGAGTACGAGCAGTACTTC. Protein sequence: CASSLSGSGEYEQYF.

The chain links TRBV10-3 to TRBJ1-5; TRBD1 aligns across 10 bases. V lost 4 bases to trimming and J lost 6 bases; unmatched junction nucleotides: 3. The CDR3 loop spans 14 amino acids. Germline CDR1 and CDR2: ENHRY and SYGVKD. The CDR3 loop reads CAISAGTGAQPQHF. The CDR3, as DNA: TGTGCCATCAGTGCCGGGACAGGGGCTCAGCCCCAGCATTTT.

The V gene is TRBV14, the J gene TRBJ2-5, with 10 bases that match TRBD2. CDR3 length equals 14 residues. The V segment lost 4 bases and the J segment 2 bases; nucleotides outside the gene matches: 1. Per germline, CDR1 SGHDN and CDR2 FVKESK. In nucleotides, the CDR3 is TGTGCCAGCAGCCCTAGCGGGAGTCAAGAGACCCAGTACTTC. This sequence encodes CASSPSGSQETQYF.

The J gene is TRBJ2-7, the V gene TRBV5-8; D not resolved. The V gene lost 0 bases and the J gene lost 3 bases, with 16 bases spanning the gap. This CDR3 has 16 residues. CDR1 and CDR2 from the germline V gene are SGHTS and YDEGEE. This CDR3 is CASSLVDPLGRYEQYF. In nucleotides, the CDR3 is TGTGCCAGCAGCTTGGTTGACCCTCTTGGGCGCTACGAGCAGTACTTC.

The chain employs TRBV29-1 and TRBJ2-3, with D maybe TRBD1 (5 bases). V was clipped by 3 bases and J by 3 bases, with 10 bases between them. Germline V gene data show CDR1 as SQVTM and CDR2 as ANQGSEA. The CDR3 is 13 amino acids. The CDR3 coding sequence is TGCAGCGTTGACGGAAAGGGGACAGATACGCAGTATTTT. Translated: CSVDGKGTDTQYF.

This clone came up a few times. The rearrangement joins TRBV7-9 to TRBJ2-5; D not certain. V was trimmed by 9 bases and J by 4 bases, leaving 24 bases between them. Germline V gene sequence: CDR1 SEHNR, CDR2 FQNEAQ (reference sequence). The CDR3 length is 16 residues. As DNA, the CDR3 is TGTGCCAGTCGCCTGGAGACCGAGGTTCTTTTAGAGACCCAGTACTTC. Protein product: CASRLETEVLLETQYF. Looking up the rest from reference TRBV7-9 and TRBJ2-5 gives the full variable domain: DTGVSQNPRHKITKRGQNVTFRCDPISEHNRLYWYRQTLGQGPEFLTYFQNEAQLEKSRLLSDRFSAERPKGSFSTLEIQRTEQGDSAMYLCASRLETEVLLETQYFGPGTRLLVL.

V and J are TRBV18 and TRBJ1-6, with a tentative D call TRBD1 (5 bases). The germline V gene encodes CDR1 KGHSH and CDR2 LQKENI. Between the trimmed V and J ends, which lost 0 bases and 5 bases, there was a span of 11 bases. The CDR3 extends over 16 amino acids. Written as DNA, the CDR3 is TGTGCCAGCTCACCACCGGGGGGGGGAGATAATTCACCCCTCCACTTT. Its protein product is CASSPPGGGDNSPLHF.

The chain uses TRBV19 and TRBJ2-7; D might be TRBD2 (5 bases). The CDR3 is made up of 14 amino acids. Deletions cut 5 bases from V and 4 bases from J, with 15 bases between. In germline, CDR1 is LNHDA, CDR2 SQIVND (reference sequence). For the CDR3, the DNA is TGTGCCAGTAGTCGACGGTCGAGGGAATACGAGCAGTACTTC. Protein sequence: CASSRRSREYEQYF.

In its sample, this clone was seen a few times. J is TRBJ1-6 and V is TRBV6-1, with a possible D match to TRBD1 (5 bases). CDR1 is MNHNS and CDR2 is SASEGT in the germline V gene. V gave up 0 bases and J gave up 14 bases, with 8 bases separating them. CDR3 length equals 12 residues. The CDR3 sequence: CASSEAGDSLHF. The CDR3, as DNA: TGTGCCAGCAGTGAAGCAGGGGACTCCCTCCACTTT.

CDR3 coding DNA: TGTGCCAGCAGCCAGGAGGGAGCCTCCTACAATGAGCAGTTCTTC. Translated, it gives CASSQEGASYNEQFF. This chain uses TRBV11-2 with TRBJ2-1; perhaps TRBD2 as D (6 bases). Per germline, CDR1 SGHAT and CDR2 FQNNGV. V lost 5 bases, J lost 0 bases, and 11 bases lay in between. This CDR3 is 15 amino acids long.

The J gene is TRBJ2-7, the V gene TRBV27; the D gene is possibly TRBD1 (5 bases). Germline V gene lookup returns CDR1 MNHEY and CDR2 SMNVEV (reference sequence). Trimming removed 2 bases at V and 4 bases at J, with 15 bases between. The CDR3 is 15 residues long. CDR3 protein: CASSLPAGYPYEQYF. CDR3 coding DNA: TGTGCCAGCAGTTTACCCGCAGGGTACCCTTACGAGCAGTACTTC.

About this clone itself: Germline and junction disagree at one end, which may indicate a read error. CDR3 region: CASSLGELGTQYF. CDR3 DNA sequence: TGTGCTAGCAGCTTAGGGGAGTTGGGTACGCAGTATTTT. The rearrangement joins TRBV7-7 to TRBJ2-3; either TRBD1 or TRBD2 may supply D (5 bases each). The CDR3 is made up of 13 amino acids. Germline CDR1 reads SSHAT; CDR2 reads FNYEAQ (reference sequence).

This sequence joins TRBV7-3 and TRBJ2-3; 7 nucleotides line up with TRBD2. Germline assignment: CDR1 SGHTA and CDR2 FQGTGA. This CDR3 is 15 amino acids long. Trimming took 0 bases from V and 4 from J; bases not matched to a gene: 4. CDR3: CASSLTTGGPDTQYF. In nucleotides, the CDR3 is TGTGCCAGCAGCTTAACGACGGGAGGTCCAGATACGCAGTATTTT.

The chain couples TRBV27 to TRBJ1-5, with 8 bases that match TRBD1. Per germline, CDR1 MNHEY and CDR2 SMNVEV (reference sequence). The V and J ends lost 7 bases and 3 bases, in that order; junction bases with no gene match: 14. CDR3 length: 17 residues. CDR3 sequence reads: CASKTEGAGGVNQPQHF. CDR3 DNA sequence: TGTGCCAGCAAGACGGAGGGGGCAGGGGGCGTCAATCAGCCCCAGCATTTT.

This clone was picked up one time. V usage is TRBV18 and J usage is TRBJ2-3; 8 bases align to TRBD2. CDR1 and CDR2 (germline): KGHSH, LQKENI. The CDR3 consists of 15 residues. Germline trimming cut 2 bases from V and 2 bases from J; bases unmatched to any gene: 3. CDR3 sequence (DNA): TGTGCCAGCTCACCAGAAGCGGGAGACACAGATACGCAGTATTTT. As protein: CASSPEAGDTDTQYF.